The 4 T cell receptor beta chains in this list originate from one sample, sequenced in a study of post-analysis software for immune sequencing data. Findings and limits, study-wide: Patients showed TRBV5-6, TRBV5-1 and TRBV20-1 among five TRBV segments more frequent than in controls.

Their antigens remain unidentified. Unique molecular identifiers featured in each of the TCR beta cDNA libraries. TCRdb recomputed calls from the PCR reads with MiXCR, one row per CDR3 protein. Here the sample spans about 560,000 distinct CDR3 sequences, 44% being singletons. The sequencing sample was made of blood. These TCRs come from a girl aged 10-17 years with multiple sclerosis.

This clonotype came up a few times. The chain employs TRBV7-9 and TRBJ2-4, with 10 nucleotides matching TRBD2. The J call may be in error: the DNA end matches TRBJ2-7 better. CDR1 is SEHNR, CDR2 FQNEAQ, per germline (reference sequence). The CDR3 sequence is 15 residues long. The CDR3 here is CASSHGLAESYEQYF. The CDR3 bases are TGTGCCAGCAGCCATGGACTAGCGGAGTCCTACGAGCAGTACTTC.

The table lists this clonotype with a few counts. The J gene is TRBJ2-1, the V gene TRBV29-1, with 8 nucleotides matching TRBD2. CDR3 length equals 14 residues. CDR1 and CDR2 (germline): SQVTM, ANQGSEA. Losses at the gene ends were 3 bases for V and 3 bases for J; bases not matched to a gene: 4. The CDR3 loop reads CSVEGTSIYNEQFF. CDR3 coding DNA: TGCAGCGTTGAGGGGACTAGTATCTACAATGAGCAGTTCTTC.

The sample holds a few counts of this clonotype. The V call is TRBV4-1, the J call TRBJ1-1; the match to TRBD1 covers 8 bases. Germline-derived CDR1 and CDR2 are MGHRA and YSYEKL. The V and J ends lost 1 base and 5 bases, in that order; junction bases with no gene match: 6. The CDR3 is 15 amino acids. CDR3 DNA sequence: TGCGCCAGCAGCCAAGCCGGACAGGGCCGGACTGAAGCTTTCTTT. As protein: CASSQAGQGRTEAFF.

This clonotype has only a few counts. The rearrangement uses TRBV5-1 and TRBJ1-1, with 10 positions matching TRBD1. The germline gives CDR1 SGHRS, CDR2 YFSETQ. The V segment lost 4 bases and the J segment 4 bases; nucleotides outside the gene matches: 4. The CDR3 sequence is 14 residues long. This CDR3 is CASSRDRGFTEAFF. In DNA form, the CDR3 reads TGCGCCAGCAGCCGGGACAGGGGATTCACTGAAGCTTTCTTT. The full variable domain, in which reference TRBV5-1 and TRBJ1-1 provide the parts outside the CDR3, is KAGVTQTPRYLIKTRGQQVTLSCSPISGHRSVSWYQQTPGQGLQFLFEYFSETQRNKGNFPGRFSGRQFSNSRSEMNVSTLELGDSALYLCASSRDRGFTEAFFGQGTRLTVV.